Listed below are T cell receptor beta chains from one sample, sequenced in a study of T-cell reconstitution after alpha-beta-depleted transplantation in children. Each CDR3 protein is one row after TCRdb ran MiXCR on the PCR reads. The data show more than 200,000 distinct CDR3 sequences, with 25% seen just once and roughly 2.6% held by the top ten. This specimen consisted of PBMCs, obtained before TCRalphabeta/CD19-depleted stem cell transplant. These receptors were obtained from a girl aged 2 to 9 with Fanconi anemia, due to receive a stem cell transplant. The CDR3 runs from the conserved cysteine through the conserved F or W. A D gene is named only where the DNA matches it firmly. Not every row has a clone size; where given, it reads once, few, many or a size class.

clone size: many
J gene: TRBJ2-2
D gene: .
CDR3 length: 15
V gene: TRBV6-5
CDR3 DNA: TGTGCCAGCACCCGGGACCGTCGAGGGACCGGGGAGCTGTTTTTT
CDR3 protein: CASTRDRRGTGELFF

clone size: .
J gene: TRBJ2-7
D gene: TRBD1
CDR3 length: 16
V gene: TRBV5-6
CDR3 DNA: TGTGCCAGCAGCTCCAGACAGGGCATTAATACCAACGAGCAGTACTTC
CDR3 protein: CASSSRQGINTNEQYF

clone size: .
J gene: TRBJ2-2
D gene: .
CDR3 length: 16
V gene: TRBV10-3
CDR3 DNA: TGTGCCATCAGCCCGACTAGAGCGGGGAACACCGGGGAGCTGTTTTTT
CDR3 protein: CAISPTRAGNTGELFF

clone size: .
J gene: TRBJ1-4
D gene: .
CDR3 length: 13
V gene: TRBV6-1
CDR3 DNA: TGTGCCAGCAAGGGAGGGTTAGGTGAAAAACTGTTTTTT
CDR3 protein: CASKGGLGEKLFF

clone size: many
J gene: TRBJ2-7
D gene: .
CDR3 length: 13
V gene: TRBV24-1
CDR3 DNA: TGTGCCACGAAAGGAGGGATAACTTATGGGCAGTACTTC
CDR3 protein: CATKGGITYGQYF

clone size: many
J gene: TRBJ2-1
D gene: .
CDR3 length: 19
V gene: TRBV5-1
CDR3 DNA: TGCGCCAGCAGCTTGTTCGTGGGACGCGCCCAGGGGTCCTACAATGAGCAGTTCTTC
CDR3 protein: CASSLFVGRAQGSYNEQFF

clone size: .
J gene: TRBJ2-3
D gene: TRBD1
CDR3 length: 14
V gene: TRBV7-3
CDR3 DNA: TGTGCCAGCAGCCGCGGCACAGGGGTAGATACGCAGTATTTT
CDR3 protein: CASSRGTGVDTQYF

clone size: .
J gene: TRBJ2-1
D gene: TRBD2
CDR3 length: 14
V gene: TRBV20-1
CDR3 DNA: TGCAGTGCCCTTACTAGCGGGAGGGGCAATGAGCAGTTCTTC
CDR3 protein: CSALTSGRGNEQFF

clone size: few
J gene: TRBJ2-3
D gene: .
CDR3 length: 15
V gene: TRBV28
CDR3 DNA: TGTGCCAGCAGTTCACCGGGACCGTACACAGATACGCAGTATTTT
CDR3 protein: CASSSPGPYTDTQYF

clone size: .
J gene: TRBJ2-2
D gene: TRBD2
CDR3 length: 16
V gene: TRBV20-1
CDR3 DNA: TGCAGTGCTAGCGCAATCTCGACTAGCTACACCGGAGAGCTGTTTTTT
CDR3 protein: CSASAISTSYTGELFF

clone size: many
J gene: TRBJ1-2
D gene: TRBD1
CDR3 length: 13
V gene: TRBV28
CDR3 DNA: TGTGCCAGCAGTTCTGGGACAGGGCGCGGCTACACCTTC
CDR3 protein: CASSSGTGRGYTF

clone size: few
J gene: TRBJ1-1
D gene: .
CDR3 length: 13
V gene: TRBV12-3/TRBV12-4
CDR3 DNA: TGTGCCAGCATGGTAGGAGCGGGGAGTGAAGCTTTCTTT
CDR3 protein: CASMVGAGSEAFF

clone size: .
J gene: TRBJ2-5
D gene: TRBD2
CDR3 length: 14
V gene: TRBV20-1
CDR3 DNA: TGCAGTGCAAGACTAGCGGGATTGAAAGAGACCCAGTACTTC
CDR3 protein: CSARLAGLKETQYF

clone size: few
J gene: TRBJ2-1
D gene: .
CDR3 length: 15
V gene: TRBV20-1
CDR3 DNA: TGCAGTGCTAAAAGGACAAGGGTCGGTTTCAATGAGCAGTTCTTC
CDR3 protein: CSAKRTRVGFNEQFF

clone size: .
J gene: TRBJ2-7
D gene: .
CDR3 length: 12
V gene: TRBV12-3/TRBV12-4
CDR3 DNA: TGTGCCAGCAGTTATCCGGGACAAGAGCAGTACTTC
CDR3 protein: CASSYPGQEQYF

clone size: few
J gene: TRBJ2-4
D gene: TRBD1
CDR3 length: 19
V gene: TRBV6-1
CDR3 DNA: TGTGCCAGCAGTCCGACAGGGGCTTATCGTTTGGTAGAGAAAAACATTCAGTACTTC
CDR3 protein: CASSPTGAYRLVEKNIQYF

clone size: few
J gene: TRBJ2-7
D gene: TRBD1
CDR3 length: 13
V gene: TRBV7-9
CDR3 DNA: TGTGCCAGCAGCCCAGGGGGCAGAGACGAGCAGTACTTC
CDR3 protein: CASSPGGRDEQYF

clone size: .
J gene: TRBJ2-7
D gene: .
CDR3 length: 15
V gene: TRBV5-1
CDR3 DNA: TGCGCCAGCAGCCGCCAGGAAGAGAGCTCCTACGAGCAGTACTTC
CDR3 protein: CASSRQEESSYEQYF

clone size: .
J gene: TRBJ2-1
D gene: TRBD2
CDR3 length: 16
V gene: TRBV7-8
CDR3 DNA: TGTGCCAGCAGCTCCCTAGCGGGAGGGCCCTACAATGAGCAGTTCTTC
CDR3 protein: CASSSLAGGPYNEQFF

clone size: few
J gene: TRBJ2-3
D gene: .
CDR3 length: 14
V gene: TRBV21-1
CDR3 DNA: TGTGCCAGCAGCAAAGAATCGCCCTGTCATACGCAGTATTTT
CDR3 protein: CASSKESPCHTQYF

clone size: .
J gene: TRBJ2-1
D gene: TRBD2
CDR3 length: 17
V gene: TRBV5-5
CDR3 DNA: TGTGCCAGCAGCTTAGGGACTAGCGGGGGGGCTTACAATGAGCAGTTCTTC
CDR3 protein: CASSLGTSGGAYNEQFF

clone size: many
J gene: TRBJ2-7
D gene: TRBD2
CDR3 length: 15
V gene: TRBV4-1
CDR3 DNA: TGCGCCGGCAGCCAAGAGGGACTAGCGGGAGACGAGCAGTACTTC
CDR3 protein: CAGSQEGLAGDEQYF

clone size: .
J gene: TRBJ2-1
D gene: TRBD2
CDR3 length: 13
V gene: TRBV20-1
CDR3 DNA: TGCAGTGCTTCTCGGACTAGCGGCAATGAGCAGTTCTTC
CDR3 protein: CSASRTSGNEQFF

clone size: few
J gene: TRBJ2-7
D gene: .
CDR3 length: 14
V gene: TRBV29-1
CDR3 DNA: TGCAGCGTTACATTCGGGATACGGGGCTACGAGCAGTACTTC
CDR3 protein: CSVTFGIRGYEQYF

clone size: many
J gene: TRBJ2-7
D gene: TRBD2
CDR3 length: 16
V gene: TRBV12-3/TRBV12-4
CDR3 DNA: TGTGCCAGCAGCCCCCCGGTACCTTTGGGGGGGAGCGAGCAGTACTTC
CDR3 protein: CASSPPVPLGGSEQYF

clone size: .
J gene: TRBJ1-1
D gene: .
CDR3 length: 16
V gene: TRBV7-2
CDR3 DNA: TGTGCCAGCAGCTTACTCCCCGCAGGGTCGGGTACTGAAGCTTTCTTT
CDR3 protein: CASSLLPAGSGTEAFF

clone size: .
J gene: TRBJ2-5
D gene: .
CDR3 length: 13
V gene: TRBV12-3/TRBV12-4
CDR3 DNA: TGTGCCAGCAGGGCTTCAGAGAAAGAGACCCAGTACTTC
CDR3 protein: CASRASEKETQYF

clone size: few
J gene: TRBJ2-7
D gene: .
CDR3 length: 13
V gene: TRBV18
CDR3 DNA: TGTGCCAGCTCACCAGCCCCGGGCCACGAGCAGTACTTC
CDR3 protein: CASSPAPGHEQYF

clone size: many
J gene: TRBJ2-1
D gene: TRBD2
CDR3 length: 15
V gene: TRBV4-2
CDR3 DNA: TGTGCCAGCAGCGCACTAGCGGGGGGGCAGGTTGAGCAGTTCTTC
CDR3 protein: CASSALAGGQVEQFF

clone size: .
J gene: TRBJ2-6
D gene: .
CDR3 length: 14
V gene: TRBV5-1
CDR3 DNA: TGCGCCAGCAGCTTGTCTACTGGGGCCAACGTCCTGACTTTC
CDR3 protein: CASSLSTGANVLTF

clone size: .
J gene: TRBJ1-1
D gene: .
CDR3 length: 15
V gene: TRBV5-1
CDR3 DNA: TGCGCCAGCAGCAGCACGGGACTGATCAACACTGAAGCTTTCTTT
CDR3 protein: CASSSTGLINTEAFF

clone size: many
J gene: TRBJ2-5
D gene: .
CDR3 length: 11
V gene: TRBV20-1
CDR3 DNA: TGCAGTGCTATTCCCGGAGAGACCCAGTACTTC
CDR3 protein: CSAIPGETQYF

clone size: .
J gene: TRBJ2-5
D gene: .
CDR3 length: 15
V gene: TRBV14
CDR3 DNA: TGTGCCAGCAGCCAAGATACCACTCCCGGAGAGACCCAGTACTTC
CDR3 protein: CASSQDTTPGETQYF

clone size: .
J gene: TRBJ2-6
D gene: TRBD1
CDR3 length: 21
V gene: TRBV7-2
CDR3 DNA: TGTGCCAGCAGCTTAGCAGGAATTGTGAGACAGGGGGTGGTTGGGGCCAACGTCCTGACTTTC
CDR3 protein: CASSLAGIVRQGVVGANVLTF

clone size: many
J gene: TRBJ2-1
D gene: TRBD2
CDR3 length: 14
V gene: TRBV24-1
CDR3 DNA: TGTGCCACCGGGAGGGGCCAGGCCTACAATGAGCAGTTCTTC
CDR3 protein: CATGRGQAYNEQFF

clone size: few
J gene: TRBJ2-5
D gene: TRBD2
CDR3 length: 14
V gene: TRBV28
CDR3 DNA: TGTGCCAGCCTTGGGGCTAGCGGCCAAGAGACCCAGTACTTC
CDR3 protein: CASLGASGQETQYF

clone size: .
J gene: TRBJ2-3
D gene: .
CDR3 length: 16
V gene: TRBV12-3/TRBV12-4
CDR3 DNA: TGTGCCAGCAGCCACTGGGGGGGGCCAACCACAGATACGCAGTATTTT
CDR3 protein: CASSHWGGPTTDTQYF

clone size: .
J gene: TRBJ2-7
D gene: .
CDR3 length: 14
V gene: TRBV28
CDR3 DNA: TGTGCCAGCAGTTTATTGGGTTACCCTTACGAGCAGTACTTC
CDR3 protein: CASSLLGYPYEQYF

clone size: .
J gene: TRBJ2-3
D gene: TRBD2
CDR3 length: 19
V gene: TRBV11-2
CDR3 DNA: TGTGCCAGCAGCTTAGGGACTAGCGGGGGCCCCCTCCCGACAGATACGCAGTATTTT
CDR3 protein: CASSLGTSGGPLPTDTQYF

clone size: many
J gene: TRBJ2-1
D gene: .
CDR3 length: 13
V gene: TRBV5-4
CDR3 DNA: TGTGCCAGCAGCCCGGGCGATTTGAATGAGCAGTTCTTC
CDR3 protein: CASSPGDLNEQFF

clone size: .
J gene: TRBJ2-5
D gene: .
CDR3 length: 13
V gene: TRBV7-6
CDR3 DNA: TGTGCCAGCAGCTTAGCCAACCAAGAGACCCAGTACTTC
CDR3 protein: CASSLANQETQYF

clone size: .
J gene: TRBJ2-7
D gene: TRBD2
CDR3 length: 16
V gene: TRBV3-1
CDR3 DNA: TGTGCCAGCTCCAGTAGACTAGCGGGAGGCACCTACGAGCAGTACTTC
CDR3 protein: CASSSRLAGGTYEQYF

clone size: .
J gene: TRBJ2-1
D gene: TRBD2
CDR3 length: 15
V gene: TRBV20-1
CDR3 DNA: TGCAGTGCTACCCTCCTAGCGGGATCCTACAATGAGCAGTTCTTC
CDR3 protein: CSATLLAGSYNEQFF

clone size: few
J gene: TRBJ1-1
D gene: TRBD1
CDR3 length: 15
V gene: TRBV6-5
CDR3 DNA: TGTGCCAGCAGTTCCAACAGGGGAGTCGGCACTGAAGCTTTCTTT
CDR3 protein: CASSSNRGVGTEAFF